The T cell receptor beta chain under discussion was sequenced for a study of sequential checkpoint blockade in melanoma. Sequencing was performed with immunoSEQ multiplex PCR; in TCRdb, only in-frame clones are kept and a portion is missing. The sample has more than 2,000 clones, about 19% seen once. The V end was cut by 2 bases, the J end by 4 bases, with 11 bases between. The germline CDR1 and CDR2 sequences are LNHDA and SQIVND (reference sequence). CDR3 length equals 14 residues. This clone is termed large. Treatment described: randomized to nivolumab then ipilimumab (arm A) or the reverse (arm B).

The chain couples TRBV19 to TRBJ1-1, with a possible D match to TRBD1 (5 bases). This clonotype originated in a human donor with melanoma. The sequences come from tumor tissue (inferred from file names), collected from a patient given nivolumab and ipilimumab in sequence. The CDR3 region has the DNA TGTGCCAGTAGTATACAGGGTCGGGGCACTGAAGCTTTCTTT. Amino acid sequence: CASSIQGRGTEAFF.